These 10 T cell receptor beta chains originate from one sample sequenced in a study of molecular identifiers for immune sequencing clone quantification. TCRdb re-derived calls from the PCR reads in MiXCR, one entry per CDR3 protein. The table has about 640,000 distinct CDR3 sequences, 20% seen once. Sequencing was carried out using naive CD8+ T cells from blood, with Jurkat cell RNA spiked in. Regarding subset: FACS-sorted CD8+CD4-CCR7+CD45RA+ naive T cells. These receptors were obtained from a human donor in good health. Some libraries in this study had Jurkat cell RNA spiked in.

In this sample, this clonotype turned up many times. The chain carries TRBV9 and TRBJ2-5, with 11 bases that match TRBD2. This CDR3 has 16 amino acids. After removal of 1 base from V and 2 bases from J, the junction contained 4 bases not matched to a gene. Looked up from germline, CDR1 is SGDLS and CDR2 is YYNGEE. Here the CDR3 reads CASSVYGTSGQETQYF. The CDR3 bases are TGTGCCAGCAGCGTATATGGGACTAGCGGTCAAGAGACCCAGTACTTC. The variable domain in full, with the rest retrieved from reference TRBV9 and TRBJ2-5, is DSGVTQTPKHLITATGQRVTLRCSPRSGDLSVYWYQQSLDQGLQFLIQYYNGEERAKGNILERFSAQQFPDLHSELNLSSLELGDSALYFCASSVYGTSGQETQYFGPGTRLLVL.

The rearrangement joins TRBV4-3 to TRBJ2-7; 9 bases align to TRBD1. The CDR3 has 15 residues. Germline CDR1 LGHNA, CDR2 YSLEER. J lost 6 bases, V lost 1 base, and 7 bases had no gene match. Here the CDR3 reads CASSQGTGDTSEQYF. CDR3 nucleotides: TGCGCCAGCAGCCAAGGGACAGGGGACACGAGCGAGCAGTACTTC.

This clonotype was detected only a few times. The chain employs TRBV7-6 and TRBJ2-1, with D unresolved. V lost 2 bases and J lost 5, with 16 bases in between. Germline loops: CDR1 SGHVS, CDR2 FNYEAQ. This CDR3 contains 16 residues. The CDR3 region has the DNA TGTGCCAGCAGCTTATTCCCGGCTGAAATCAACAATGAGCAGTTCTTC. It translates to CASSLFPAEINNEQFF.

With respect to this clonotype: A much larger clonotype is one base distant, so this may be a read error. The CDR3 does not close with the conserved phenylalanine or tryptophan, likely indicating a read error. The chain uses TRBV7-6 and TRBJ1-3; the D gene is possibly TRBD1 (5 bases). With 1 base removed from V and 0 bases from J, the gap between germline ends came to 13 bases. The V gene's germline CDR1 is SGHVS and CDR2 FNYEAQ. The CDR3 extends over 17 amino acids. This CDR3 reads CASSLGAKGHSGNTIYY. In DNA, the CDR3 is TGTGCCAGCAGCTTAGGAGCGAAAGGACACTCTGGAAACACCATATATTAT.

As for this clonotype: A much larger clone differs from this one at a single base, so this may be a read error. J is TRBJ2-7 and V is TRBV5-5, with 11 nucleotides matching TRBD2. The CDR3 extends over 18 amino acids. Germline-derived CDR1 and CDR2 are SGHKS and YYEKEE (reference sequence). V trimming: 2 bases; J trimming: 1 base; junction bases outside the gene matches: 11. The CDR3 bases are TGTGCCAGCAGCTTCTCACTAGCGGGGGCCGCCGGTTCCTACGAGCAGTACTTC. It specifies CASSFSLAGAAGSYEQYF.

There are many counts of this clonotype. Germline is not matched at one junction end, which may reflect a read error. The J gene is TRBJ2-7, the V gene TRBV4-1; D might be TRBD1 or TRBD2, each matching 5 bases. The CDR3 length is 14 residues. Germline assignment: CDR1 MGHRA and CDR2 YSYEKL. This chain's CDR3 is CASSPGPSSYEQYF. The CDR3 DNA reads TGTGCCAGCAGCCCGGGACCGAGCTCCTACGAGCAGTACTTC.

The V call is TRBV6-5, the J call TRBJ2-1; 7 nucleotides align to TRBD1. V gave up 8 bases and J gave up 9 bases; unmatched junction bases: 7. The CDR3 totals 12 residues. The V gene's germline CDR1 is MNHEY and CDR2 SVGAGI. The CDR3 coding sequence is TGTGCCAGCTCTGACAGGGCTAGTGAGCAGTTCTTC. Protein: CASSDRASEQFF.

This clonotype was detected many times. The rearrangement links TRBV7-9 to TRBJ2-5; 7 nucleotides agree with TRBD1. CDR1 and CDR2 (germline): SEHNR, FQNEAQ (reference sequence). Unmatched junction bases numbered 7, after V lost 4 bases and J lost 5 bases. The CDR3 spans 14 residues. The CDR3 region has the DNA TGTGCCAGCAGCTCGACAACAGGGGACGAGACCCAGTACTTC. The encoded protein is CASSSTTGDETQYF.

The V call is TRBV9, the J call TRBJ2-3; D is unclear. The germline gives CDR1 SGDLS, CDR2 YYNGEE. V was clipped by 3 bases and J by 2 bases, with 22 bases between them. The CDR3 is 18 amino acids. The CDR3 nucleotides are TGTGCCAGCAGCGGAGCCACGTGGCTCTCTCTCCCCACAGATACGCAGTATTTT. This sequence encodes CASSGATWLSLPTDTQYF.

The J gene is TRBJ2-1, the V gene TRBV19; 7 nucleotides line up with TRBD2. This CDR3 comprises 15 residues. J was trimmed by 2 bases and V by 4 bases; bases with no gene match: 5. Germline V gene data show CDR1 as LNHDA and CDR2 as SQIVND (reference sequence). The CDR3 sequence is CASSTSSGTYNEQFF. CDR3 DNA sequence: TGTGCCAGTAGTACATCTAGCGGAACCTACAATGAGCAGTTCTTC.